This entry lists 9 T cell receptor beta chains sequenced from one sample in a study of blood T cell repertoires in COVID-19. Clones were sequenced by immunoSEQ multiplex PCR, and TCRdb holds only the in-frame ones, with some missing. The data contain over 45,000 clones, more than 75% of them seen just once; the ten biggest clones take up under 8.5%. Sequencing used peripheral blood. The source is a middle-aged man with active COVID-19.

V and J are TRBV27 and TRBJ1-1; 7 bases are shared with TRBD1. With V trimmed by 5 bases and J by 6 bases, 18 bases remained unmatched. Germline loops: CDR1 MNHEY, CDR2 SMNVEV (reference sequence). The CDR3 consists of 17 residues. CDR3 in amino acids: CASSPLRTDRSGAEAFF. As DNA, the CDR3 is TGTGCCAGCAGTCCCCTTAGGACGGACAGGTCGGGGGCTGAAGCTTTCTTT.

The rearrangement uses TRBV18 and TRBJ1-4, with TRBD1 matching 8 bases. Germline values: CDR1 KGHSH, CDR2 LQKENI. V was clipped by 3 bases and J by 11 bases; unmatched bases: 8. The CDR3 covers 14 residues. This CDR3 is CASSPETNRGKLFF. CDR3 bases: TGTGCCAGCTCACCGGAGACCAACAGGGGGAAACTGTTTTTT.

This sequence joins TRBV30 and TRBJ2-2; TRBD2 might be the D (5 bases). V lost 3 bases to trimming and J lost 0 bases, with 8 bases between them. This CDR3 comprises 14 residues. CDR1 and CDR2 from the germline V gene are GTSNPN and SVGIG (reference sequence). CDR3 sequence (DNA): TGTGCCTGGAGGAGAGGGCCGAACACCGGGGAGCTGTTTTTT. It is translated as CAWRRGPNTGELFF.

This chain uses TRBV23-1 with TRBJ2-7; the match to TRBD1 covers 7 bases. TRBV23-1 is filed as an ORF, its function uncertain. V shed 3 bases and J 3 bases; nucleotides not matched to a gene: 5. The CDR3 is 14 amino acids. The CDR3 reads CASSHSTGNYEQYF. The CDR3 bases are TGCGCCAGCAGTCATTCGACAGGGAACTACGAGCAGTACTTC.

CDR3 bases: TGTGCCAGCAGCTTAGCTAGGAGCTACGAGCAGTACTTC. Translation gives CASSLARSYEQYF. The J gene is TRBJ2-7, the V gene TRBV7-9; no clear D gene. V was pared by 0 bases and J by 3 bases, with 6 bases between. The CDR3 sequence is 13 residues long. The V gene's germline CDR1 is SEHNR and CDR2 FQNEAQ (reference sequence).

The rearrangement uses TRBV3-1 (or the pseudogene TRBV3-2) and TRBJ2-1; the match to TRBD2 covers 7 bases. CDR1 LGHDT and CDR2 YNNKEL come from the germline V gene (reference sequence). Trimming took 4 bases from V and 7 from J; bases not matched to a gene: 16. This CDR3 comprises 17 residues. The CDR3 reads CASSPLVGGGRGNEQFF. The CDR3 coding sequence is TGTGCCAGCAGCCCCCTCGTAGGCGGGGGTCGCGGGAATGAGCAGTTCTTC.

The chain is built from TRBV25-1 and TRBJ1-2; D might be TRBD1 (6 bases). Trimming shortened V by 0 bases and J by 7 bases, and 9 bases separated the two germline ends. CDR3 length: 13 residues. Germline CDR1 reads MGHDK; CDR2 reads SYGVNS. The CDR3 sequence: CASSEYRGTGYTF. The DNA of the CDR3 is TGTGCCAGCAGTGAATATAGGGGGACTGGCTACACCTTC.

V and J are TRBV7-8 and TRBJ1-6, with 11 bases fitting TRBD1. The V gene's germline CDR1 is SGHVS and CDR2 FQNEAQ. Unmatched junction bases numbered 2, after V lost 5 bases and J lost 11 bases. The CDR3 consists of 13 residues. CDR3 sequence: CASSRDRGAPLHF. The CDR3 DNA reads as TGTGCCAGCAGCCGGGACAGGGGGGCACCCCTCCACTTT.

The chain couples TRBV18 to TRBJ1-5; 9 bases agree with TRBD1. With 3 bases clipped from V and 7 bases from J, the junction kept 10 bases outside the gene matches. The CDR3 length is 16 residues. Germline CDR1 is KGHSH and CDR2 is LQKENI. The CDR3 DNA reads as TGTGCCAGCTCACCGTACAGGGGGCAAGAAGAGCAGCCCCAGCATTTT. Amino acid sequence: CASSPYRGQEEQPQHF.